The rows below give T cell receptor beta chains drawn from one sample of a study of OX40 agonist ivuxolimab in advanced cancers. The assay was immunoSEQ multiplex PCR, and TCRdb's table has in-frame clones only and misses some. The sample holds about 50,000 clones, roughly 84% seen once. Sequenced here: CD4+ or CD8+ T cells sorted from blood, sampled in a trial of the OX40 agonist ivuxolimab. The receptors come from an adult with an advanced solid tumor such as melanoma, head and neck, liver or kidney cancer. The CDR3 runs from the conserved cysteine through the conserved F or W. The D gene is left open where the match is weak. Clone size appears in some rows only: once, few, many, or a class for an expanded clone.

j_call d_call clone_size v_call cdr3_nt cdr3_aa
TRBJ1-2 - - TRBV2 TGTGCCAGCAGTGTTTACAGGGCCCCAAACTATGGCTACACCTTC CASSVYRAPNYGYTF
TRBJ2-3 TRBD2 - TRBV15 TGTGCCACCAGCAGAGATCTCCTAGCGGGGAGGGGTACGCAGTATTTT CATSRDLLAGRGTQYF
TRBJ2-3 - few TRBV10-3 TGTGCCATCAGTGAAGGAGGGGATACGCAGTATTTT CAISEGGDTQYF
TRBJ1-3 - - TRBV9 TGTGCCAGCAGCGTAACGGGGGTCCTCTCTGGAAACACCATATATTTT CASSVTGVLSGNTIYF
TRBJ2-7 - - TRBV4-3 TGCGCCAGCAGCCAAGAACTCGGGGCCCGCGACTACGAGCAGTACTTC CASSQELGARDYEQYF
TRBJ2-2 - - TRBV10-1 TGCGCCAGCCAGGGAAGGGGGGCGAGCGGGGAGCTGTTTTTT CASQGRGASGELFF
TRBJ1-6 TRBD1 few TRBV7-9 TGTGCCAGCAGCTTAGTCTCCGGTAGAGCAGGGGGATCACCCCTCCACTTT CASSLVSGRAGGSPLHF
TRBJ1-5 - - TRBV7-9 TGTGCCAGCACCCAGGACAATCAGCCCCAGCATTTT CASTQDNQPQHF
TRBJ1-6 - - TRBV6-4 TGTGCCAGCAGTGAAATTAGGCAGGGATATAATTCACCCCTCCACTTT CASSEIRQGYNSPLHF
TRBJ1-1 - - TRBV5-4 TGTGCCAGCAGGGAAGAGCAGGGAATCCGAAACACTGAAGCTTTCTTT CASREEQGIRNTEAFF
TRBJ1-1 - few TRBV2 TGTGCCAGCAGTGAACCAAGGGTTGAAGCTTTCTTT CASSEPRVEAFF
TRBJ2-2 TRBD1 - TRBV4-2 TGTGCCAGCAGCCTCGCCGGGACAGGGGGCCACGGGGAGCTGTTTTTT CASSLAGTGGHGELFF
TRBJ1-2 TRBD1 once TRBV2 TGTGCCAGCACCGTCAGGGGGCTGGACTATGGCTACACCTTC CASTVRGLDYGYTF
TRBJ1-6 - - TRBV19 TGTGCCAGCAAACCGTCGTGGGGGGCAGATAATTCACCCCTCCACTTT CASKPSWGADNSPLHF
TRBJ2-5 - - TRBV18 TGTGCCAGCTCACGCCAAGAGACCCAGTACTTC CASSRQETQYF
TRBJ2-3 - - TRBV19 TGTGCCAGTAGTCCCGCTAGTTACCGCACAGATACGCAGTATTTT CASSPASYRTDTQYF
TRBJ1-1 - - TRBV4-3 TGCGCCAGCAGCCAAGATGCTAGGAGTGAAGCTTTCTTT CASSQDARSEAFF
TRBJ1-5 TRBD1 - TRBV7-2 TGTGCCAGCAGCGCCCAAACCAGGGGGATTCAGCCCCAGCATTTT CASSAQTRGIQPQHF
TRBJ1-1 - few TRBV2 TGTGCCAGCAGTTTATGGGAACCTGAAGCTTTCTTT CASSLWEPEAFF
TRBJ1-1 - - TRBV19 TGTGCCAGTACGGAGGCCACTGAAGCTTTCTTT CASTEATEAFF
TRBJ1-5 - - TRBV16 TGTGCCAGCACCCGGGGTGAAAATCAGCCCCAGCATTTT CASTRGENQPQHF
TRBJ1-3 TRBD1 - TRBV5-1 TGCGCCAGCACCGCGGACAGGGCATCTGGAAACACCATATATTTT CASTADRASGNTIYF
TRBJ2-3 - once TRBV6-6 TGTGCCACCCAACGGGTGGATACGCAGTATTTT CATQRVDTQYF
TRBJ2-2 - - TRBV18 TGTGCCAGCTCACCCCCTTGGGACGCCGGGGAGCTGTTTTTT CASSPPWDAGELFF
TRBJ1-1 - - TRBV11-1 TGTGCCAGCAGCTTACGGGGGCTCAGAACTGAAGCTTTCTTT CASSLRGLRTEAFF
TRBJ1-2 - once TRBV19 TGTGCCACTCTAAGGAATGGCTACACCTTC CATLRNGYTF
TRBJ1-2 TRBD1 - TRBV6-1 TGTGCCAGCAGTGTCATGACAGGGGCACATGGCTACACCTTC CASSVMTGAHGYTF
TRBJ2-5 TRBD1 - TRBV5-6 TGTGCCAGCAGCTTCGACAGGGTTGTCCAAGAGACCCAGTACTTC CASSFDRVVQETQYF
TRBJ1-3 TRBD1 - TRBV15 TGTGCCACCAGCAGAGAAACAGGGGCTGGAAACACCATATATTTT CATSRETGAGNTIYF
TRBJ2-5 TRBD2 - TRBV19 TGTGCCAGCAGTATAGCGGGGGAGCAAGGGGAGACCCAGTACTTC CASSIAGEQGETQYF
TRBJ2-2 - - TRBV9 TGTGCCAGCACCCCTATGGGGGGGCGGACCGGGGAGCTGTTTTTT CASTPMGGRTGELFF
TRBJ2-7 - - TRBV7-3 TGTGCCAGCAGCCCTGAGGGGGCGGGAGGCTACGAGCAGTACTTC CASSPEGAGGYEQYF
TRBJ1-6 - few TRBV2 TGTGCCAGCAGTGAAGGTTGGGAGGCCAATTCACCCCTCCACTTT CASSEGWEANSPLHF
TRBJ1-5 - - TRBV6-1 TGTGCCAGCAGTGAACGTAGCAATCAGCCCCAGCATTTT CASSERSNQPQHF
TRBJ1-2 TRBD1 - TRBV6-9 TGTGCCAGCAGTTACGCGGGACAGGGGGGCTATGGCTACACCTTC CASSYAGQGGYGYTF
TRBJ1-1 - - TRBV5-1 TGCGCCAGCAGCTCGCAGGGACTCGTGGGGTCGAACACTGAAGCTTTCTTT CASSSQGLVGSNTEAFF
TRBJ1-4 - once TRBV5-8 TGTGCCAGCAGCTTGTATTTCAATCGTGAAAAACTGTTTTTT CASSLYFNREKLFF
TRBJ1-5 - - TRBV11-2 TGTGCCAGCAGCTTAGGGACCTCGCGGAGCAATCAGCCCCAGCATTTT CASSLGTSRSNQPQHF
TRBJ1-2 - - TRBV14 TGTGCCAGCAGCCTATCAGGGGTTTACGGCTACACCTTC CASSLSGVYGYTF
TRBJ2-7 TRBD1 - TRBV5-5 TGTGCCAGCAGCTTGAGTGGTGCAGGGGGCACCTACGAGCAGTACTTC CASSLSGAGGTYEQYF
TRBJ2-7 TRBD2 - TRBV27 TGTGCCAGCAGTGGATCATTAGCGGGGGGCTACGAGCAGTACTTC CASSGSLAGGYEQYF